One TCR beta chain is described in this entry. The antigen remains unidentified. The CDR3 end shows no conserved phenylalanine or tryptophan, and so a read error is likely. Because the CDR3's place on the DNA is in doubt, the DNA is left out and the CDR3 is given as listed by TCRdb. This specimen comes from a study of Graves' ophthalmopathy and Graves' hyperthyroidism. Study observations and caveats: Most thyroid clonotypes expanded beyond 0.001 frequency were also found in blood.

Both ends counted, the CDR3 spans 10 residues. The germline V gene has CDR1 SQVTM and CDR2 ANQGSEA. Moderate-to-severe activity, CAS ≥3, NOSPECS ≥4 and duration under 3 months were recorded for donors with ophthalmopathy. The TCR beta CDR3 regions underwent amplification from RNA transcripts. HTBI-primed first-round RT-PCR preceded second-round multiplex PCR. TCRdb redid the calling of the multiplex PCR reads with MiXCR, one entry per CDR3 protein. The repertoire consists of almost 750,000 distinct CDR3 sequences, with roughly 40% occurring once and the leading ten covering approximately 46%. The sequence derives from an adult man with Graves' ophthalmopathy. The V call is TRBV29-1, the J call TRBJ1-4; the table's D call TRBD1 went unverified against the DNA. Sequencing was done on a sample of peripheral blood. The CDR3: CSVRGTGGFY.